These 25 T cell receptor beta chains originate from one sample sequenced in a study of regulatory T cells in long-lasting Graves disease. HTBI primers from iRepertoire and Arm-PCR of CDR3 regions yielded the TCR beta libraries. One entry per CDR3 protein, called by TCRdb with MiXCR from the multiplex PCR reads. The repertoire consists of hundreds of thousands of distinct CDR3 sequences, with under 20% occurring once and the leading ten covering around 18%. This sample's time point: newly diagnosed GD, antithyroid drugs for less than 3 months. Extracted RNA from PBMCs served as the source of the TCR library. These sequences were also reported in another study, on T cells in Graves' hyperthyroidism and ophthalmopathy.

The sequences come from peripheral blood mononuclear cells (PBMCs), collected at new diagnosis, from a patient treated with antithyroid drugs. The receptors stem from a woman in her thirties with Graves disease.

The genes are TRBV3-1 and TRBJ1-5; weak D call: TRBD1 (5 bases). Germline assignment: CDR1 LGHDT and CDR2 YNNKEL (reference sequence). The V end lost 4 bases, the J end lost 1 base, and 14 bases lay between the germline ends. This CDR3 region has 16 residues. CDR3 DNA: TGTGCCAGCAGCCTCGGGACGGCACCCAGCAATCAGCCCCAGCATTTT. This gives the protein CASSLGTAPSNQPQHF.

DNA for the CDR3: TGTGCCAGCAGGCGGACCGGGGGGCACGAGCAGTACTTC. Encoded protein: CASRRTGGHEQYF. The chain recombines TRBV13 with TRBJ2-7; D is perhaps TRBD2 (7 bases). Germline V gives CDR1 PRHDT, CDR2 FYEKMQ (reference sequence). V was pared by 6 bases and J by 5 bases, with 14 bases between. The CDR3 has 13 residues.

This clonotype was recorded a few times. The rearrangement links TRBV20-1 to TRBJ2-1; D gene uncertain. Trimming cost V 0 bases and J 3 bases, with 12 bases left between them. There are 15 residues in the CDR3. CDR1 and CDR2 (germline): DFQATT, SNEGSKA (reference sequence). This chain's CDR3 is CSARDRSRIYNEQFF. The CDR3, as DNA: TGCAGTGCTAGAGATCGTAGTCGAATCTACAATGAGCAGTTCTTC.

This clonotype was detected a few times. V and J are TRBV18 and TRBJ2-2; 12 nucleotides align to TRBD2. Germline V lookup: CDR1 KGHSH, CDR2 LQKENI. CDR3 length: 16 amino acids. The J segment lost 6 bases and the V segment lost 3 bases, leaving 5 bases of the junction unmatched. CDR3 coding DNA: TGTGCCAGCTCACCTGGACTAGCGGGAACACCCGGGGAGCTGTTTTTT. Encoded protein: CASSPGLAGTPGELFF.

This clonotype has just a few counts. The chain combines TRBV29-1 with TRBJ1-4, with 10 bases identical to TRBD1. Trimming cost V 5 bases and J 6 bases; bases outside gene matches: 3. Looked up from germline, CDR1 is SQVTM and CDR2 is ANQGSEA. This CDR3 is built from 13 residues. This CDR3 reads CSVRQGAYEKLFF. The CDR3 DNA is TGCAGCGTTCGACAGGGGGCTTATGAAAAACTGTTTTTT.

There are a few counts of this clonotype. The CDR3 bases are TGCGCCAGCAGCGCCGGGACTAGTATCACCGGGGAGCTGTTTTTT. Protein: CASSAGTSITGELFF. This chain connects TRBV5-1 to TRBJ2-2, with 8 bases identical to TRBD2. The CDR3 consists of 15 residues. Trimming cost V 4 bases and J 4 bases; bases outside gene matches: 6. Germline V lookup: CDR1 SGHRS, CDR2 YFSETQ.

Ten or more counts support this clonotype. The rearrangement uses TRBV2 and TRBJ1-2; D uncertain. The CDR3 length is 10 residues. With 6 bases removed from V and 10 bases from J, the gap between germline ends came to 9 bases. Germline V gene data show CDR1 as SNHLY and CDR2 as FYNNEI. CDR3 amino acids: CASSRAHYTF. The CDR3 DNA is TGTGCCAGCAGCCGGGCCCACTACACCTTC.

This clonotype was detected many times. This chain connects TRBV28 to TRBJ2-7; weak D call: TRBD1 (6 bases). V was clipped by 4 bases and J by 3 bases, with 16 bases between them. This CDR3 has 15 amino acids. Germline CDR1 reads MDHEN; CDR2 reads SYDVKM. The CDR3 DNA reads TGTGCCAGCAGTTCGCGAAGGGGGACCCTCTACGAGCAGTACTTC. Amino acids: CASSSRRGTLYEQYF.

The table lists this clonotype with a few counts. The rearrangement joins TRBV20-1 to TRBJ1-5; D not resolved. Germline V lookup: CDR1 DFQATT, CDR2 SNEGSKA (reference sequence). Trimming took off 0 bases at V and 0 bases at J, with 9 bases between the two ends. CDR3 length: 15 amino acids. CDR3 protein: CSARDVIDSNQPQHF. The CDR3 DNA is TGCAGTGCTAGAGATGTGATTGATAGCAATCAGCCCCAGCATTTT.

This clonotype has a count of ten or more. The CDR3 nucleotides read TGTGCCAGCAACCTAAAGCGGGAGGCAGATACGCAGTATTTT. Residues: CASNLKREADTQYF. This chain connects TRBV12-3 or TRBV12-4 to TRBJ2-3, with 9 bases aligning to TRBD2. This CDR3 has 14 amino acids. V lost 7 bases, J lost 4 bases, and 6 bases stayed unmatched.

In its sample, this clonotype was seen many times. The rearrangement links TRBV29-1 to TRBJ2-2; D is unclear. V was shortened by 3 bases and J by 2 bases, with 7 bases between the two germline ends. The CDR3 extends over 13 amino acids. Germline V CDR1 and CDR2: SQVTM, ANQGSEA. The CDR3 loop reads CSVEVSNTGELFF. CDR3 nucleotides: TGCAGCGTTGAGGTCTCAAACACCGGGGAGCTGTTTTTT.

There are many counts of this clonotype. The chain uses TRBV6-1 and TRBJ2-7, with a weak D call TRBD1 (5 bases). With 7 bases removed from V and 5 bases from J, the gap between germline ends came to 21 bases. CDR3 length: 15 residues. Germline lookup yields CDR1 MNHNS and CDR2 SASEGT. The CDR3 loop reads CASTDTGYLADEQYF. The CDR3 nucleotides read TGTGCCAGCACCGATACAGGTTATCTTGCTGACGAGCAGTACTTC.

The chain is built from TRBV10-3 and TRBJ2-2; TRBD2 aligns across 7 bases. The junction had 5 bases not matched to a gene; V was cut back by 5 bases and J by 5 bases. Per germline, CDR1 ENHRY and CDR2 SYGVKD. This CDR3 spans 14 amino acids. CDR3 region: CAISPSLATGELFF. The CDR3 nucleotides read TGTGCCATCAGTCCCTCACTAGCGACCGGGGAGCTGTTTTTT.

Ten or more counts support this clonotype. V gene TRBV6-5 combines with J gene TRBJ1-1; D may be TRBD1 (6 bases). CDR1 MNHEY and CDR2 SVGAGI come from the germline V gene. There are 16 residues in the CDR3. Deletions cut 2 bases from V and 1 base from J, with 14 bases between. The chain's CDR3 is CASSYGYGGQNTEAFF. CDR3 nucleotides: TGTGCCAGCAGTTACGGGTATGGGGGGCAGAACACTGAAGCTTTCTTT.

The genes are TRBV7-3 and TRBJ2-1; 7 bases align to TRBD2. Germline V gives CDR1 SGHTA, CDR2 FQGTGA. The J segment lost 5 bases and the V segment lost 2 bases, leaving 6 bases of the junction unmatched. This CDR3 region has 15 residues. In nucleotides, the CDR3 is TGTGCCAGCAGCTTAGGGACTACTAGAAACAATGAGCAGTTCTTC. Amino acids: CASSLGTTRNNEQFF.

Turning to this clonotype: A read error may be the cause here, since a much bigger clone is one base away. The chain couples TRBV27 to TRBJ2-7, with D unresolved. Trimming removed 9 bases at V and 2 bases at J, with 14 bases between. CDR1 is MNHEY, CDR2 SMNVEV, per germline (reference sequence). The CDR3 is made up of 13 amino acids. The DNA for the CDR3 is TGTGCCAGTCGGAACAATGCAGCCTACGAGCAGTACTTC. Its translation is CASRNNAAYEQYF.

This clonotype was detected only a few times. The genes are TRBV25-1 and TRBJ2-7; 7 bases are shared with TRBD2. The CDR3 contains 12 residues. In germline, CDR1 is MGHDK, CDR2 SYGVNS. Trimming removed 7 bases from V and 6 bases from J; junction bases left unmatched: 6. The CDR3 nucleotides read TGTGCCAGCACCCGGGGGGTCTCCGAGCAGTACTTC. Translating gives CASTRGVSEQYF.

This chain links TRBV11-2 with TRBJ2-7; TRBD2 aligns across 7 bases. The CDR3 has 14 residues. With 0 bases clipped from V and 6 bases from J, the junction kept 5 bases outside the gene matches. CDR1 is SGHAT, CDR2 FQNNGV, per germline. CDR3 loop: CASSLEAGAGEQYF. DNA for the CDR3: TGTGCCAGCAGCTTAGAGGCGGGAGCAGGCGAGCAGTACTTC.

This clonotype was recorded at least ten times. V is TRBV12-3 or TRBV12-4 and J is TRBJ2-3, with D perhaps TRBD2 (5 bases). V was cut by 7 bases and J by 0 bases, with 14 bases left in between. This CDR3 contains 15 residues. CDR3 nucleotide sequence: TGTGCCAGCACCCCTGGGCGGACTAGCACAGATACGCAGTATTTT. Translating gives CASTPGRTSTDTQYF.

There are many counts of this clonotype. The chain uses TRBV20-1 and TRBJ2-7; no clear D. The CDR3 sequence is 13 residues long. The germline CDR1 and CDR2 sequences are DFQATT and SNEGSKA (reference sequence). Trimming removed 3 bases at V and 6 bases at J, with 15 bases between. The CDR3 nucleotides read TGCAGTGCTAGGTCCGAACGGGCCGGCGAGCAGTACTTC. Its translation is CSARSERAGEQYF.

This clonotype was recorded at least ten times. The rearrangement links TRBV6-5 to TRBJ2-2; D remains unclear. The germline CDR1 and CDR2 sequences are MNHEY and SVGAGI. CDR3 length: 14 residues. The V end was cut by 3 bases, the J end by 2 bases, with 7 bases between. The CDR3 here is CASSYQRNTGELFF. Written as DNA, the CDR3 is TGTGCCAGCAGTTATCAGAGAAACACCGGGGAGCTGTTTTTT.

This clonotype appeared many times. V gene TRBV7-9 combines with J gene TRBJ2-7; 10 nucleotides align to TRBD2. The CDR3 has 16 residues. Germline values: CDR1 SEHNR, CDR2 FQNEAQ (reference sequence). V shed 5 bases, J shed 5 bases, and the junction held 12 bases outside the gene matches. The CDR3 loop is CASSQGLGLAFDEQYF. The CDR3 DNA follows: TGTGCCAGCAGCCAAGGATTGGGACTAGCGTTCGACGAGCAGTACTTC. Full variable domain (rest looked up from reference TRBV7-9 and TRBJ2-7): DTGVSQNPRHKITKRGQNVTFRCDPISEHNRLYWYRQTLGQGPEFLTYFQNEAQLEKSRLLSDRFSAERPKGSFSTLEIQRTEQGDSAMYLCASSQGLGLAFDEQYFGPGTRLTVT.

To note about this clonotype: Lacking the conserved final phenylalanine or tryptophan, this CDR3 likely reflects a read error. This chain joins TRBV11-2 and TRBJ1-6; 7 positions match TRBD1. Germline V lookup: CDR1 SGHAT, CDR2 FQNNGV. This CDR3 contains 14 residues. V gave up 6 bases and J gave up 7 bases; unmatched junction bases: 6. The CDR3 coding sequence is TGTGCCAGCAGACCCGACAGGGAGAATTCACCCCTCCACTCT. The encoded protein is CASRPDRENSPLHS.

V is TRBV19 and J is TRBJ2-7; no clear D. Germline V lookup: CDR1 LNHDA, CDR2 SQIVND (reference sequence). Trimming stripped 5 bases from V and 2 bases from J, with 10 bases between. The CDR3 loop spans 13 amino acids. The chain's CDR3 is CASSRRDAYEQYF. DNA of the CDR3: TGTGCCAGTAGTCGCAGAGACGCCTACGAGCAGTACTTC. The full variable domain, in which reference TRBV19 and TRBJ2-7 provide the parts outside the CDR3, is DGGITQSPKYLFRKEGQNVTLSCEQNLNHDAMYWYRQDPGQGLRLIYYSQIVNDFQKGDIAEGYSVSREKKESFPLTVTSAQKNPTAFYLCASSRRDAYEQYFGPGTRLTVT.

The chain uses TRBV9 and TRBJ2-1; D might be TRBD1 (5 bases). V lost 0 bases to trimming and J lost 9 bases, with 10 bases between them. CDR3 size: 13 residues. Germline lookup yields CDR1 SGDLS and CDR2 YYNGEE. CDR3 DNA: TGTGCCAGCAGCGTAGAAGGGGTGGTTGAGCAGTTCTTC. Translating it yields CASSVEGVVEQFF.